This T cell receptor beta chain was documented in a study of regulatory T cells in long-lasting Graves disease. Study results and limitations: Lower TCR diversity characterized persistent Graves' patients relative to newly diagnosed patients.

Regarding time point: persistent/refractory GD, antithyroid drugs over 5 years with positive TRAb. Extracted RNA from PBMCs served as the source of the TCR library. Germline V CDR1 and CDR2: SSHAT, FNYEAQ (reference sequence). The CDR3 extends over 15 amino acids. Remarks on this clonotype: Its antigen remains unknown. One junction end does not reproduce the germline sequence, and a read error may be involved.

To make TCR beta libraries, researchers used iRepertoire HTBI primers and Arm-PCR of CDR3 regions. From the multiplex PCR reads, TCRdb called clonotypes with MiXCR, one entry per CDR3 protein. The repertoire holds around 430,000 distinct CDR3 sequences, with 22% as singletons. This receptor was identified in a female donor with Graves disease. The rearrangement uses TRBV7-7 and TRBJ2-5, with D perhaps matching TRBD2 (5 bases). Sequencing used peripheral blood mononuclear cells (PBMCs), obtained when the disease was refractory, from a patient treated with antithyroid drugs. CDR3 amino acids: CASSLARASQETQYF. The DNA of the CDR3 is TGTGCTAGCAGCTTAGCGCGGGCCTCACAAGAGACCCAGTACTTC.